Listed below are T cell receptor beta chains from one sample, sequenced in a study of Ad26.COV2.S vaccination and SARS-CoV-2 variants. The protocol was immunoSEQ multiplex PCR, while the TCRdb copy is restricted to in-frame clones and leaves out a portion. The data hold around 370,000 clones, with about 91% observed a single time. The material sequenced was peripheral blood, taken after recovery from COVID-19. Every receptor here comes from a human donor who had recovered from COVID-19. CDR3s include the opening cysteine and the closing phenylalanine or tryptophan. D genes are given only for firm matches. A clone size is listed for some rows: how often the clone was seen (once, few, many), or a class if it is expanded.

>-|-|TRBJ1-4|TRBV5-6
TGTGCCAGCAGCTTGTTCGCGGGGAGTTCTAATGAAAAACTGTTTTTT
CASSLFAGSSNEKLFF
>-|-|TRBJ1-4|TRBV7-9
TGTGCCAGCAGCCTCACAGGGCCAACTAATGAAAAACTGTTTTTT
CASSLTGPTNEKLFF
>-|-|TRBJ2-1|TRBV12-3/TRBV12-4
TGTGCCAGCAAGTCAGGTTGGAATGAGCAGTTCTTC
CASKSGWNEQFF
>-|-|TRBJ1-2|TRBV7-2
TGTGCCAGCCGGACACTGAGATATGGCTACACCTTC
CASRTLRYGYTF
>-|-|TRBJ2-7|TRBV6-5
TGTGCCAGCAGTTACTCGAGCAGCAGCTCCTACGAGCAGTACTTC
CASSYSSSSSYEQYF
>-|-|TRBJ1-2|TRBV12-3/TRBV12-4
TGTGCCAGCAGTGGGTACTATGGCTACACCTTC
CASSGYYGYTF
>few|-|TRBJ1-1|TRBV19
TGTGCCAGTACCCCGAGGGGGAGGGGAATTCTTAGGAACACTGAAGCTTTCTTT
CASTPRGRGILRNTEAFF
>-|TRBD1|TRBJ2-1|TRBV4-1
TGCGCCAGCAGCCAAGATGGGGACAGGGAGTCCTACAATGAGCAGTTCTTC
CASSQDGDRESYNEQFF
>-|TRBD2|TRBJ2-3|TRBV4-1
TGCGCCAGCAGCCAAGAGCTCCGCGAGGCTAGCGGGGGGCCCACAGATACGCAGTATTTT
CASSQELREASGGPTDTQYF
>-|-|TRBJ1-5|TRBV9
TGTGCCAGCAGCGTAGAGGGTAGCAATCAGCCCCAGCATTTT
CASSVEGSNQPQHF
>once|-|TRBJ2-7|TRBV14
TGTGCCAGCAGCCAAGATTTAGCCTTAACCTACGAGCAGTACTTC
CASSQDLALTYEQYF
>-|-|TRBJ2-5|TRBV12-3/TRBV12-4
TGTGCCAGCACTAAAACCCGGAGAGAGACCCAGTACTTC
CASTKTRRETQYF
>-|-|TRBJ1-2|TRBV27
TGTGCCAGCGGTAACCCCGGGACACTATATGGCTACACCTTC
CASGNPGTLYGYTF
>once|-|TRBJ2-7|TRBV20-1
TGCAGTGCTTGGACAGCCAACGAGCAGTACTTC
CSAWTANEQYF
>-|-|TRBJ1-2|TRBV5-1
TGCGCCAGCAGCTTAGGGGGGCGGCAGGGGCTCTACTATGGCTACACCTTC
CASSLGGRQGLYYGYTF
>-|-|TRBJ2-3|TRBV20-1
TGCAGTGCTAGAGAAGCAGATACGCAGTATTTT
CSAREADTQYF
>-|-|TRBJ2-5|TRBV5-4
TGTGCCAGCAGACGACAGGTAGAAGAGACCCAGTACTTC
CASRRQVEETQYF
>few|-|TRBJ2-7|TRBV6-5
TGTGCCAGCAGTTACGGTTATTCCTACGAGCAGTACTTC
CASSYGYSYEQYF
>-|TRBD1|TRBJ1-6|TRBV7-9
TGTGCCAGCAGCGGACGACAGGGGCCGAATTCACCCCTCCACTTT
CASSGRQGPNSPLHF
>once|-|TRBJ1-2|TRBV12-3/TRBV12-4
TGTGCCAGCAGTTACGGACAAGCCTATGGCTACACCTTC
CASSYGQAYGYTF
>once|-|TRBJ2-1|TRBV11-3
TGTGCCAGCGCCCGCTACTCCTACAATGAGCAGTTCTTC
CASARYSYNEQFF
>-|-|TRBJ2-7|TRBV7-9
TGTGCCAGCAGCTTAACCTCGTCCGGTAGGACCCGCGGGTACGAGCAGTACTTC
CASSLTSSGRTRGYEQYF
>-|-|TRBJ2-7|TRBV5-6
TGTGCCAGCAGTTACGGGACGGAGTCCTACGAGCAGTACTTC
CASSYGTESYEQYF
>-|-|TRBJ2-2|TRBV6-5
TGTGCCAGCAGTTACTCATGGACCGGGGAGCTGTTTTTT
CASSYSWTGELFF
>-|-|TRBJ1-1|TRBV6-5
TGTGCCAGCAGTTCCCTATCCAGGAACGTCGAAGCTTTCTTT
CASSSLSRNVEAFF
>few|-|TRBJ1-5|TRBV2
TGTGCCAGCAGTGGGGACGGTCAAAATCAGCCCCAGCATTTT
CASSGDGQNQPQHF
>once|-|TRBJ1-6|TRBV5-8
TGTGCCAGCAGCTTGATTAGCTCCTATAATTCACCCCTCCACTTT
CASSLISSYNSPLHF
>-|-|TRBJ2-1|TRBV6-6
TGTGCCAGCCACAGGGTTGGGATTGAGCAGTTCTTC
CASHRVGIEQFF
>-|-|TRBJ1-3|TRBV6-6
TGTGCCAGCAGTTACGGTCAGTCCTCTGGAAACACCATATATTTT
CASSYGQSSGNTIYF
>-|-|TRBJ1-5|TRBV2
TGTGCCAGCAGTTTCGGGGTAGTCAGCAATCAGCCCCAGCATTTT
CASSFGVVSNQPQHF
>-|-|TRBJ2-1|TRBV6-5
TGTGCCAGCAGTCCCCGGGGGGGACAGGATGATTCGCAGTTCTTC
CASSPRGGQDDSQFF
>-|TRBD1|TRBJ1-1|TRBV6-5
TGTGCCAGCAGCGGGACAGACAACATGAACACTGAAGCTTTCTTT
CASSGTDNMNTEAFF
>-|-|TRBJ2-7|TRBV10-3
TGTGCCATCAGAGACAAATCCTACGAGCAGTACTTC
CAIRDKSYEQYF
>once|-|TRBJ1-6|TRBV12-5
TGTGCTAGTGGTTTGGTCGGGCAGGCCCTTAATTCACCCCTCCACTTT
CASGLVGQALNSPLHF
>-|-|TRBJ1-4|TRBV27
TGTGCCAGCACCAGGATAAGTTTCTCGGGTTTTAATGAAAAACTGTTTTTT
CASTRISFSGFNEKLFF
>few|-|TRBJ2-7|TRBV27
TGTGCCAGCAGTCTGTCTGGAACGTCGGAGCAGTACTTC
CASSLSGTSEQYF
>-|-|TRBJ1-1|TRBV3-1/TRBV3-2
TGTGCCAGCAGCCAAGATCCGGGGGGCTGGACTGAAGCTTTCTTT
CASSQDPGGWTEAFF
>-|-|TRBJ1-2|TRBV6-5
TGTGCCAGCGTCGTGGGGTCTAACTATGGCTACACCTTC
CASVVGSNYGYTF
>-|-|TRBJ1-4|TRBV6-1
TGTGCCAGCAGTGATTCGGGGGCAACTAATGAAAAACTGTTTTTT
CASSDSGATNEKLFF
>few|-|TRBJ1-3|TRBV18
TGTGCCAGCTCACCACAACAAGGGTCCTCTGGAAACACCATATATTTT
CASSPQQGSSGNTIYF
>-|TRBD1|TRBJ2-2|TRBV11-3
TGTGCCAGCAGCCGAAGAGGGGGCGCCAGCACCGGGGAGCTGTTTTTT
CASSRRGGASTGELFF
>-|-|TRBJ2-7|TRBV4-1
TGCGCCAGCAGCCTCCACCAGACAGGTACCTACGAGCAGTACTTC
CASSLHQTGTYEQYF
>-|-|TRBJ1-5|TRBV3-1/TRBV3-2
TGTGCCAGCAGCCAGGTAAATGGTGCCCCCCAGCATTTT
CASSQVNGAPQHF
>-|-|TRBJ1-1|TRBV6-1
TGTGCCAGCAGTGAAAAGTCCCTTAGACAGATGAACACTGAAGCTTTCTTT
CASSEKSLRQMNTEAFF
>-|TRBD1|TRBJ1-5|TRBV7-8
TGTGCCAGCGGCGAGGGGGCGGGATATCAGCCCCAGCATTTT
CASGEGAGYQPQHF
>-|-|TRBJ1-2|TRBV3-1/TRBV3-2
TGTGCCAGCAGCCCCTCAGGGGTCATGGGCTATGGCTACACCTTC
CASSPSGVMGYGYTF
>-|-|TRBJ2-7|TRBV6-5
TGTGCCAGCGGGAGGGGGGGCGCCTCCTACGAGCAGTACTTC
CASGRGGASYEQYF
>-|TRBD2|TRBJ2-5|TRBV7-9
TGTGCCAGCAGCCGGACTAGCATAGAGACCCAGTACTTC
CASSRTSIETQYF
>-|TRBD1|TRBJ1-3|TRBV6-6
TGTGCCAGCAGTGCACGACAGGGGGCCGGAAACACCATATATTTT
CASSARQGAGNTIYF
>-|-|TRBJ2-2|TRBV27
TGTGCCAGCAGCTTGGGGACCGGGGAGCTGTTTTTT
CASSLGTGELFF
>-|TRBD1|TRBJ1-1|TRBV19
TGTGCCAGTAGTATAGGGACAGGGGGCACTGAAGCTTTCTTT
CASSIGTGGTEAFF
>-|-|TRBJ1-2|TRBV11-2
TGTGCCAGCAGCTTAGTTGTAGGGGACGACTATGGCTACACCTTC
CASSLVVGDDYGYTF
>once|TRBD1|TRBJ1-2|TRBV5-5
TGTGCCAGCAGCTTACTGAGGACAGGCGGCTACACCTTC
CASSLLRTGGYTF